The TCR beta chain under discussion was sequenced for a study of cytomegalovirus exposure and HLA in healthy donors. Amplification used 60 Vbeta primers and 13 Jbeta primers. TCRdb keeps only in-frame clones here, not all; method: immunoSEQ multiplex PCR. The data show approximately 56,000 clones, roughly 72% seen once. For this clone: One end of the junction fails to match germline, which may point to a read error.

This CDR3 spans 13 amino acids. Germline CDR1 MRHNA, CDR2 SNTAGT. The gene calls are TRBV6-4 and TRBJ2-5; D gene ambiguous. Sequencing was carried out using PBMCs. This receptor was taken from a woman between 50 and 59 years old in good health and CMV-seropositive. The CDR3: CASSDCTAETRYF. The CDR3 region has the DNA TGTGCCAGCAGTGACTGTACAGCCGAGACCCGGTACTTC.